This T cell receptor (beta chain) originates from a study of cytomegalovirus exposure and HLA in healthy donors. Points from the study as a whole: Per a prior analysis, the majority of TCR beta V segments were productive roughly 87% or roughly 30% of the time. Later work found most CMV-associated TCR beta chains apparently HLA-restricted. Several V segments, TRBV6-2 and TRBV6-3 among them, could not be told apart and were dropped.

With respect to this clone: The antigen remains unidentified.

This CDR3 has 14 residues. Germline CDR1 reads SGHTA; CDR2 reads FQGNSA. Trimming pared 5 bases from V and 1 base from J, leaving 9 bases between. PCR involved 60 Vbeta and 13 Jbeta primers. Assay: immunoSEQ multiplex PCR; the TCRdb copy retains only in-frame clones and omits some. The sample yields fewer than 110,000 clones, roughly three quarters seen once. This clonotype originated in a man over 45 in good health and CMV-seropositive. The chain has TRBV7-2 and TRBJ2-1, with D possibly TRBD2 on 6 matching bases. The sequencing input was PBMCs. CDR3 region: CASSPGVSYNEQFF. DNA of the CDR3: TGTGCCAGCAGCCCGGGAGTTTCCTACAATGAGCAGTTCTTC.